This TCR beta chain was recorded in a study of T cells in Graves' hyperthyroidism and ophthalmopathy. Study findings and constraints: Most expanded thyroid clonotypes above 0.001 also appeared in blood.

Stability of Graves' hyperthyroidism was defined as absent ophthalmopathy progression within 18 months. Uncontrolled infection, other autoimmune disease, pregnancy or lactation barred patients from enrollment. Diagnoses were established using clinical symptoms, serum thyroxine and TRAb, thyroid ultrasound and orbital computed tomography. This clonotype occurred a few times. Its antigen is unidentified. TCR beta CDR3 sequences were amplified from RNA transcripts. When the TCR CDR3 underwent first-round RT-PCR, the HTBI primer set was used. MiXCR, run by TCRdb on the multiplex PCR reads, gives a single entry per CDR3 protein. The repertoire holds 340,000 or so distinct CDR3 sequences, with around 23% as singletons. V gave up 2 bases and J gave up 6 bases, with 4 bases separating them. The CDR3 runs 12 residues.

The sequenced sample consisted of blood. The source of this sequence is a woman in her fifties or sixties with Graves' hyperthyroidism. This chain connects TRBV12-3 or TRBV12-4 to TRBJ2-2, with D hard to call. The CDR3 DNA is TGTGCCAGCAGTTTACCCGCCGGGGAGCTGTTTTTT. Translated, it gives CASSLPAGELFF.